One and the same sample provided the 7 T cell receptor beta chains below, sequenced in a study of T cell responses to AZD1222 COVID-19 vaccine (dated by TCRdb to the early 2020s). The library relied on the immunoSEQ multiplex PCR assay. TCRdb holds this immuneACCESS table with in-frame rearrangements only. Some clones are missing; in checked studies, unresolved V genes explain under half, and the rest has no known cause. This sample holds about 150,000 clones; 90% were observed only once. Approximately 5.9% of the sample is held by the ten biggest clonotypes. The time point label on this specimen signifies: about 28 days (+/-7) after the second vaccine dose. The sequencing here drew on peripheral blood, taken 28 days after the second AZD1222 dose. These TCRs come from an adult who received the AZD1222 COVID-19 vaccine.

The chain links TRBV28 to TRBJ2-7, with TRBD2 matching 13 bases. J gave up 6 bases and V 2 bases, and 7 bases lay outside the gene matches. Per germline, CDR1 MDHEN and CDR2 SYDVKM. The CDR3 covers 16 residues. The CDR3 DNA is TGTGCCAGCAGTTTAACTAGCGGGAGGGCCTTCTCCGAGCAGTACTTC. This gives the protein CASSLTSGRAFSEQYF.

The V gene is TRBV28, the J gene TRBJ1-1; D call uncertain. CDR1 is MDHEN and CDR2 is SYDVKM in the germline V gene. The CDR3 contains 13 residues. V was shortened by 7 bases and J by 1 base, with 10 bases between the two germline ends. The CDR3 spells CASNRASNTEAFF. The CDR3 DNA sequence: TGTGCCAGCAATCGGGCTTCGAACACTGAAGCTTTCTTT.

The V call is TRBV6-1, the J call TRBJ1-5, with TRBD1 matching over 10 bases. Per germline, CDR1 MNHNS and CDR2 SASEGT. V lost 4 bases to trimming and J lost 5 bases; unmatched junction nucleotides: 8. The CDR3 runs 16 residues. The CDR3 is CASSGGTGEPDQPQHF. The CDR3 DNA is TGTGCCAGCAGTGGCGGGACAGGGGAGCCGGATCAGCCCCAGCATTTT.

The V and J genes are TRBV7-9 and TRBJ1-1; tentatively, D is TRBD1 (6 bases). Trimming shortened V by 7 bases and J by 2 bases, and 14 bases separated the two germline ends. The CDR3 spans 14 residues. Germline CDR1 reads SEHNR; CDR2 reads FQNEAQ (reference sequence). The CDR3 here is CASIQGQGNTEAFF. In DNA, the CDR3 is TGTGCCAGCATCCAGGGGCAGGGTAACACTGAAGCTTTCTTT. The complete variable domain, with remaining parts taken from reference TRBV7-9 and TRBJ1-1, reads DTGVSQNPRHKITKRGQNVTFRCDPISEHNRLYWYRQTLGQGPEFLTYFQNEAQLEKSRLLSDRFSAERPKGSFSTLEIQRTEQGDSAMYLCASIQGQGNTEAFFGQGTRLTVV.

The chain links TRBV29-1 to TRBJ2-3; 7 bases match TRBD2. V trimming: 1 base; J trimming: 5 bases; junction bases outside the gene matches: 9. Germline V gene data show CDR1 as SQVTM and CDR2 as ANQGSEA. The CDR3 length is 15 residues. CDR3 residues: CSVEVGGRIGDTQYF. CDR3 coding DNA: TGCAGCGTTGAAGTGGGCGGGAGAATAGGAGATACGCAGTATTTT.

The chain combines TRBV6-1 with TRBJ1-5, with D unclear. The germline CDR1 and CDR2 sequences are MNHNS and SASEGT. The CDR3 loop spans 14 amino acids. Trimming stripped 3 bases from V and 3 bases from J, with 9 bases between. The chain's CDR3 is CASSDRWSNQPQHF. The CDR3 DNA follows: TGTGCCAGCAGTGACCGCTGGTCCAATCAGCCCCAGCATTTT.

The CDR3: CASIHTDGASYEQYF. CDR3 DNA: TGTGCCAGCATTCACACTGATGGGGCTTCCTACGAGCAGTACTTC. The chain uses TRBV27 and TRBJ2-7, with D possibly matching TRBD1 (5 bases). V was shortened by 7 bases and J by 1 base, with 17 bases between the two germline ends. Germline values: CDR1 MNHEY, CDR2 SMNVEV (reference sequence). The CDR3 loop spans 15 amino acids.